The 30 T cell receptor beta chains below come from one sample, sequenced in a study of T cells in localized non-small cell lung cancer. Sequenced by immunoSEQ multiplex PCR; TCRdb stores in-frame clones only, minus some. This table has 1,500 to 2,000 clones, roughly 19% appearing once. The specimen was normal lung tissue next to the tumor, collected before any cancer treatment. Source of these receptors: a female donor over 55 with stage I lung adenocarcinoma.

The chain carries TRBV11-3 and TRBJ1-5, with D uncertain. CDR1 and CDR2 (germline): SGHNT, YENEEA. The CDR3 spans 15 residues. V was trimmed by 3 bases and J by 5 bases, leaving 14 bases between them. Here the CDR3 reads CASSLDLGEDQPQHF. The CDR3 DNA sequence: TGTGCCAGCAGCTTGGACCTCGGGGAGGATCAGCCCCAGCATTTT. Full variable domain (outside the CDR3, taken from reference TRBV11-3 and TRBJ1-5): EAGVVQSPRYKIIEKKQPVAFWCNPISGHNTLYWYLQNLGQGPELLIRYENEEAVDDSQLPKDRFSAERLKGVDSTLKIQPAELGDSAVYLCASSLDLGEDQPQHFGDGTRLSIL.

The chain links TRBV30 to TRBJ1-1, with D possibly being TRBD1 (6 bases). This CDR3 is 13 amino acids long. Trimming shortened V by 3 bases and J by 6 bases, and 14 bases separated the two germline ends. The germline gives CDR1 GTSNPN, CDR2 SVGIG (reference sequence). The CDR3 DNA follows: TGTGCCTGGAGCCCGGACAGTGGCGCTGAAGCTTTCTTT. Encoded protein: CAWSPDSGAEAFF.

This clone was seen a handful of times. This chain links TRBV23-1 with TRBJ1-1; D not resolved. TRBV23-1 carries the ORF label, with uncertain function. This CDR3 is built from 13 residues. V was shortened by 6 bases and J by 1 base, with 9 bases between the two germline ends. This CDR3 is CASSLDSNTEAFF. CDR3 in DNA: TGCGCCAGCAGCTTGGACTCGAACACTGAAGCTTTCTTT.

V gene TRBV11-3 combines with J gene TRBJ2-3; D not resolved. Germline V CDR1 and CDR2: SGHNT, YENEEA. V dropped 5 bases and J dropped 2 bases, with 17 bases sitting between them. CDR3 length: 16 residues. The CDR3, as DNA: TGTGCCAGCAGCCCTCCAGCTTCTCGTCACACAGATACGCAGTATTTT. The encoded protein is CASSPPASRHTDTQYF.

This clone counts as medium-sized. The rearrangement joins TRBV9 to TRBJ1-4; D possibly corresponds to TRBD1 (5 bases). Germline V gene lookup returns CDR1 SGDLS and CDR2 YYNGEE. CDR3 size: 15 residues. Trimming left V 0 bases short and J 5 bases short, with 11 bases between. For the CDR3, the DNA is TGTGCCAGCAGCGTAGCGCCAGGGAAGAATGAAAAACTGTTTTTT. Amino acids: CASSVAPGKNEKLFF.

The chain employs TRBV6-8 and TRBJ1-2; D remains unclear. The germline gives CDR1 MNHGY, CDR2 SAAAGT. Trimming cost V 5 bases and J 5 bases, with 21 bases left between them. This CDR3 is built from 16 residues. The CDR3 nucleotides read TGTGCCAGCAGTGATCCCGGGCGGCGGGTTAGTTATGGCTACACCTTC. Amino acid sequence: CASSDPGRRVSYGYTF.

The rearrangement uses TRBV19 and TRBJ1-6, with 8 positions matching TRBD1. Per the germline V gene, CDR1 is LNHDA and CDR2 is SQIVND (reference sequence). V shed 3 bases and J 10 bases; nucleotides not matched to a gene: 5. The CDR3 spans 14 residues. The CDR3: CASSIQGAESPLHF. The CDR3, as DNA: TGTGCCAGTAGTATCCAGGGGGCGGAATCACCCCTCCACTTT.

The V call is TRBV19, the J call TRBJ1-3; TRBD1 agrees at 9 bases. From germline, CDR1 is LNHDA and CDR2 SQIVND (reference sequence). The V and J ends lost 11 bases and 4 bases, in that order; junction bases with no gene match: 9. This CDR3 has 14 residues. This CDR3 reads CASTQGAAGNTIYF. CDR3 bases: TGTGCCTCAACACAGGGGGCCGCGGGAAACACCATATATTTT.

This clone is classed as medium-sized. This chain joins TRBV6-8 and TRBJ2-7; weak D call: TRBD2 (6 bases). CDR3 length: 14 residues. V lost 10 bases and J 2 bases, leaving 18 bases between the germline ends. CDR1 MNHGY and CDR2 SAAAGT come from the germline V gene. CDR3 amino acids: CAISWRVIPYEQYF. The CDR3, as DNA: TGTGCCATCAGCTGGAGGGTGATCCCCTACGAGCAGTACTTC.

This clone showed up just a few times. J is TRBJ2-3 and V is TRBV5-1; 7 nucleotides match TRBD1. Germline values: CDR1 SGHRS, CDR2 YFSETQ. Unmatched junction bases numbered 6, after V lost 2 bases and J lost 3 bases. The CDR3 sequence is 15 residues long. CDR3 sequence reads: CASSLGSRGTDTQYF. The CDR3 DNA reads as TGCGCCAGCAGCTTAGGGAGCAGGGGGACAGATACGCAGTATTTT.

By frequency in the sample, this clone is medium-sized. The CDR3 loop is CASSVGAVTVEEQFF. The CDR3 nucleotides read TGTGCCAGCAGCGTAGGAGCGGTGACGGTAGAAGAGCAGTTCTTC. This chain uses TRBV9 with TRBJ2-1; possible D gene TRBD2, 5 bases. Germline assignment: CDR1 SGDLS and CDR2 YYNGEE. There are 15 residues in the CDR3. Deletions cut 0 bases from V and 10 bases from J, with 17 bases between.

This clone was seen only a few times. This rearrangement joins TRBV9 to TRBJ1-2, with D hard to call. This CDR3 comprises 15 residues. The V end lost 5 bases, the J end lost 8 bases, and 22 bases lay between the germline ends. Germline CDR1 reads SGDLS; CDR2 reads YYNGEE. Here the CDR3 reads CASRDPRGSSFGYTF. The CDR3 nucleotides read TGTGCCAGCAGGGACCCCCGGGGATCCTCCTTCGGCTACACCTTC.

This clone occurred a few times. CDR3 DNA: TGTGCCAGCAGCACCGGACTGACGGGAAACACCATATATTTT. As protein: CASSTGLTGNTIYF. The chain employs TRBV9 and TRBJ1-3; no reliable D call. Deletions cut 4 bases from V and 4 bases from J, with 12 bases between. CDR1 SGDLS and CDR2 YYNGEE come from the germline V gene. This CDR3 is built from 14 residues.

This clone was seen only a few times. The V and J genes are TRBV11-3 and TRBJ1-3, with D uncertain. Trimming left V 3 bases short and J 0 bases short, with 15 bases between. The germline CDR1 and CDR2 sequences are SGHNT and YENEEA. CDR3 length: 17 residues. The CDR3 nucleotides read TGTGCCAGCAGCTTGGTGGGCAGGCCGAGCTCTGGAAACACCATATATTTT. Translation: CASSLVGRPSSGNTIYF.

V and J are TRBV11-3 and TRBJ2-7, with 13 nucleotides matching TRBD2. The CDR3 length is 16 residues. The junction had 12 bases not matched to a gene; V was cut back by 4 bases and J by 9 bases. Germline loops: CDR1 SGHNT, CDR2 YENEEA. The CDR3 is CASSYVGGLAGEVQYF. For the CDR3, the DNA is TGTGCCAGCAGCTACGTAGGAGGACTAGCGGGAGAAGTGCAGTACTTC.

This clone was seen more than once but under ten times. The CDR3 sequence is CASSPHAGDGTQYF. CDR3 coding DNA: TGTGCCAGCAGCCCACACGCAGGGGATGGTACGCAGTATTTT. This chain connects TRBV7-6 to TRBJ2-3; D may be TRBD1 (6 bases). CDR1 is SGHVS and CDR2 is FNYEAQ in the germline V gene. V lost 5 bases to trimming and J lost 8 bases, with 17 bases between them. The length of the CDR3 is 14 residues. The entire variable domain, with the rest obtained from reference TRBV7-6 and TRBJ2-3, is as follows: GAGVSQSPRYKVTKRGQDVALRCDPISGHVSLYWYRQALGQGPEFLTYFNYEAQQDKSGLPNDRFSAERPEGSISTLTIQRTEQRDSAMYRCASSPHAGDGTQYFGPGTRLTVL.

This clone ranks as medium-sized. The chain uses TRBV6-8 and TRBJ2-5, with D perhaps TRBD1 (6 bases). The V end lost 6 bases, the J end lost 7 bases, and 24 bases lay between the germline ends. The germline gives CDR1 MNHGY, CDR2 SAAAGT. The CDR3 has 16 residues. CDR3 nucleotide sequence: TGTGCCAGCAGACCAGGGACATCGTCGCCTTTCGGGACCCAGTACTTC. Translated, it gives CASRPGTSSPFGTQYF.

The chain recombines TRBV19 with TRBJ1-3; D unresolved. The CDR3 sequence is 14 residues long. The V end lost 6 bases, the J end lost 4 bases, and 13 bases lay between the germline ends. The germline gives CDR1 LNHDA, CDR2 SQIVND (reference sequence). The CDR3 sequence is CASSGLQSGNTIYF. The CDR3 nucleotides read TGTGCCAGTAGCGGCCTACAGAGCGGAAACACCATATATTTT.

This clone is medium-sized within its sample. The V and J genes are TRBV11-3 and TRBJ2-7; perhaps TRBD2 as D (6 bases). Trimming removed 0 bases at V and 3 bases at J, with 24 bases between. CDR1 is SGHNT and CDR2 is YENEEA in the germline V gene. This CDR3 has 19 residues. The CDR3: CASSLEVFFGSPRGYEQYF. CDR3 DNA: TGTGCCAGCAGCTTAGAGGTCTTTTTTGGCTCCCCGCGGGGCTACGAGCAGTACTTC.

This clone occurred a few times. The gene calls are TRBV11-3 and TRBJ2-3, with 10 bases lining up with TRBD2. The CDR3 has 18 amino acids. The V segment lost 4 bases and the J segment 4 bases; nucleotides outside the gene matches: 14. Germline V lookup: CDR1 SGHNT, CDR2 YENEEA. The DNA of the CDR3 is TGTGCCAGCAGCTCCCGAGGCGAAGCGGGAGGGCCCTCAGATACGCAGTATTTT. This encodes CASSSRGEAGGPSDTQYF.

The CDR3 protein is CASSPGRGQGARNIQYF. In nucleotides, the CDR3 is TGTGCCAGCTCACCGGGCCGGGGACAGGGGGCTAGAAACATTCAGTACTTC. The rearrangement uses TRBV18 and TRBJ2-4; 12 bases align to TRBD1. This CDR3 is built from 17 residues. Germline V gene lookup returns CDR1 KGHSH and CDR2 LQKENI. V shed 3 bases, J shed 6 bases, and the junction held 9 bases outside the gene matches.

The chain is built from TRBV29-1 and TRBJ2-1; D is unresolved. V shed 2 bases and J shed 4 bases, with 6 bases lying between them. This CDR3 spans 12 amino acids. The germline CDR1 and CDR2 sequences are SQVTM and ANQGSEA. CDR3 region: CSVEIRYNEQFF. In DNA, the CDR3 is TGCAGCGTTGAAATAAGGTACAATGAGCAGTTCTTC.

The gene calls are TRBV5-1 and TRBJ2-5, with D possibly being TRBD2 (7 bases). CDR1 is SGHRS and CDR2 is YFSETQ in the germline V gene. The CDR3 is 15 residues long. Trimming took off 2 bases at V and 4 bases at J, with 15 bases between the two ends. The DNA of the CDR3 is TGCGCCAGCAGCTTAGGGGGGACGGGAGGAGAGACCCAGTACTTC. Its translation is CASSLGGTGGETQYF.

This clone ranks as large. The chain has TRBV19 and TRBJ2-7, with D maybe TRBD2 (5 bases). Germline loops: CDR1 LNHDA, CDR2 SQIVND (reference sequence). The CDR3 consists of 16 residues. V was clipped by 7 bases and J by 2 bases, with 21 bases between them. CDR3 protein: CASTPGMGFSTYEQYF. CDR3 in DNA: TGTGCCAGTACCCCCGGGATGGGATTTTCAACCTACGAGCAGTACTTC.

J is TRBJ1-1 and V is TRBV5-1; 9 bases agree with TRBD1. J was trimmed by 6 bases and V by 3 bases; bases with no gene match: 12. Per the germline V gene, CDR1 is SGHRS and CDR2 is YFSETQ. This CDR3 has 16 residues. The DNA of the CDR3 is TGCGCCAGCAGCTCGGACCCCGGGACAGGGAAAGCTGAAGCTTTCTTT. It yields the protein CASSSDPGTGKAEAFF.

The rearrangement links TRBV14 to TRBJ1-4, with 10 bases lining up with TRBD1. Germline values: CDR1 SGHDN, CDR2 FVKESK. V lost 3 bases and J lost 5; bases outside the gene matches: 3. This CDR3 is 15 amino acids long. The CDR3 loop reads CASSHPGQGNEKLFF. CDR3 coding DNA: TGTGCCAGCAGCCACCCGGGACAGGGGAATGAAAAACTGTTTTTT. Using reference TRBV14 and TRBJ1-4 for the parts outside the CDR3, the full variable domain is EAGVTQFPSHSVIEKGQTVTLRCDPISGHDNLYWYRRVMGKEIKFLLHFVKESKQDESGMPNNRFLAERTGGTYSTLKVQPAELEDSGVYFCASSHPGQGNEKLFFGSGTQLSVL.

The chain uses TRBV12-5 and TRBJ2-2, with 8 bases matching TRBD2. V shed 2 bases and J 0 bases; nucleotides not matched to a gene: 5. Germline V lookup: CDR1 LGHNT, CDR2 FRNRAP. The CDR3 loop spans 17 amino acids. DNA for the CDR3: TGTGCTAGTGGTTTGTATACAGCGGGGGCGAACACCGGGGAGCTGTTTTTT. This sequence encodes CASGLYTAGANTGELFF.

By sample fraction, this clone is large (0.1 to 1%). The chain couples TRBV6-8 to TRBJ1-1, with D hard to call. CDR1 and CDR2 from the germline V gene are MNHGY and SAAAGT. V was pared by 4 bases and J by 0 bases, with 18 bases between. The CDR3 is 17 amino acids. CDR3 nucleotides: TGTGCCAGCAGTTTTCCAGGACGCCGAGGTATGAACACTGAAGCTTTCTTT. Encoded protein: CASSFPGRRGMNTEAFF.

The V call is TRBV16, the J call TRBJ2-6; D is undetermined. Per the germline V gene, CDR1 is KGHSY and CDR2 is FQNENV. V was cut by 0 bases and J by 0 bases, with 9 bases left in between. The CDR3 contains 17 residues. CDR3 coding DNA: TGTGCCAGCAGCCAATCTTCGGTGAACTCTGGGGCCAACGTCCTGACTTTC. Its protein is CASSQSSVNSGANVLTF.

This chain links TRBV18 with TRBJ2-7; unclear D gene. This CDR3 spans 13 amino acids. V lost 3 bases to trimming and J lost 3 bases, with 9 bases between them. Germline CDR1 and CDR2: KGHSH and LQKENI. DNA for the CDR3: TGTGCCAGCTCACCGGCCAAGGACTACGAGCAGTACTTC. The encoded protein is CASSPAKDYEQYF.